The entry below describes one T cell receptor beta chain. These data belong to a study of blood T cell repertoires in COVID-19. Overall study context: Italy, Spain and the United States were the sources of the convalescent and acute COVID-19 samples. The cDNA or gDNA used as material had been derived from T cells, B-cell-depleted T cells, or PBMCs.

In the original processing: Using reference gene primer amplification, nucleated cell counts were estimated. Repertoires were generated with immunoSEQ multiplex PCR, while TCRdb's copy carries only in-frame clones and drops some. V, J and clone size were drawn from that table, and D and trimming were deduced from the DNA. The table records some 200,000 clones, 86% of them present only once. The TCR comes from a middle-aged man with acute or convalescent COVID-19. Sequencing was performed on peripheral blood.

In DNA form, the CDR3 reads TGTGCCTGGAAATACGGGTCATATGGCTACACCTTC. Its translation is CAWKYGSYGYTF. J is TRBJ1-2 and V is TRBV30, with D hard to call. V was clipped by 4 bases and J by 5 bases, with 11 bases between them. The CDR3 runs to 12 residues. The germline CDR1 and CDR2 sequences are GTSNPN and SVGIG (reference sequence).